This T cell receptor beta chain emerged from a study of blood T cell repertoires in COVID-19. Whole-study context: Researchers got acute and convalescent COVID-19 samples from the United States, Italy and Spain.

Per the original data handling: Nucleated cell counts were estimated from reference gene primer amplification. Sequencing was performed with immunoSEQ multiplex PCR; in TCRdb, only in-frame clones are kept and a portion is missing. V, J and clone size are taken as reported in that table, and D and trimming were inferred from the DNA itself. The table has under 150,000 clones, about nine tenths seen once. Germline V gene lookup returns CDR1 LNHDA and CDR2 SQIVND (reference sequence). The CDR3 runs to 12 residues. V was shortened by 6 bases and J by 7 bases, with 12 bases between the two germline ends.

This clonotype was obtained from a human donor in a cohort sampled during active COVID-19. The chain joins TRBV19 to TRBJ1-1; D not resolved. The sequencing input was peripheral blood. This CDR3 reads CASRGDIREAFF. Written as DNA, the CDR3 is TGTGCCAGTAGGGGAGACATCCGTGAAGCTTTCTTT.